The table lists the clone carrying this T cell receptor delta chain with a few counts. TCRdb reprocessed the RT-PCR reads through CATT. Altogether 2,000 or so delta-chain clones are present, 6.3% being singletons, with the ten largest covering over 25%. This CDR3 has 19 amino acids. V dropped 2 bases and J dropped 0; count of bases not matched to a gene: 15. CDR1 is GEAIGNYY and CDR2 is EKD in the germline V gene. This sample is part of a study of gamma-delta T cells after stem cell transplantation. The source of this sequence is a human donor. It is not recorded whose cells these are; they may come from a transplant donor. This rearrangement joins TRDV2 to TRDJ1; 9 bases align to TRDD3. Sequenced input: gamma-delta T cells. Here the CDR3 reads CACDIVGPLGDQYTDKLIF. DNA for the CDR3: TGTGCCTGTGACATCGTTGGACCACTGGGGGACCAGTACACCGATAAACTCATCTTT.